This T cell receptor (beta chain) was sequenced for a study of blood T cell repertoires in COVID-19. About the research overall: The cDNA or gDNA used as material had been derived from T cells, B-cell-depleted T cells, or PBMCs.

The table lists this clone with a few counts. There are 14 residues in the CDR3. CDR1 is GTSNPN and CDR2 is SVGIG in the germline V gene (reference sequence). J was trimmed by 7 bases and V by 2 bases; bases with no gene match: 7. Original analysis: Cell counts per sample came from amplifying reference gene primers. Sequencing used immunoSEQ multiplex PCR; TCRdb keeps in-frame clones, though not all of them. That table gives V, J and clone size, and the DNA gave D and trimming. The table lists under 95,000 clones, around nine tenths of them singletons. Sequencing used peripheral blood. This receptor was taken from a man aged 35 to 55 with acute or convalescent COVID-19. The V call is TRBV30, the J call TRBJ1-4, with 7 nucleotides matching TRBD1. The CDR3 DNA sequence: TGTGCCTGGAGTCTGACAGGGAATGGTGAAAAACTGTTTTTT. This sequence encodes CAWSLTGNGEKLFF.